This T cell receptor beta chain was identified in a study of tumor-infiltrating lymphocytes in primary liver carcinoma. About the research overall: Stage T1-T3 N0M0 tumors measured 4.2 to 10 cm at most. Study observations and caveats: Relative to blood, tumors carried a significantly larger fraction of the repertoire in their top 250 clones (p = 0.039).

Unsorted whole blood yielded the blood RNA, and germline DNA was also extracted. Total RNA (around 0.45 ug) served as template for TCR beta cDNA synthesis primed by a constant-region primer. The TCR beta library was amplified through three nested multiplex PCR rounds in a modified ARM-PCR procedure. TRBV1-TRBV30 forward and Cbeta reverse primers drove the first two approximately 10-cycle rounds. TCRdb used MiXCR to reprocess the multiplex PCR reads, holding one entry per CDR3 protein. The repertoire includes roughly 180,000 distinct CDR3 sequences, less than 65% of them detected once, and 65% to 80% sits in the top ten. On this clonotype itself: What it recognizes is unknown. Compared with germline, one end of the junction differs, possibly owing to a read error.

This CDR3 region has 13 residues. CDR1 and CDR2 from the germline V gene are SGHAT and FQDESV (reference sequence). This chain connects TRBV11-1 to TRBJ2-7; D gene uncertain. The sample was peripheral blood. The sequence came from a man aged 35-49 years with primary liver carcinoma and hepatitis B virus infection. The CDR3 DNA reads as TGCGCCAGCAGCTTATCGGGCACCTACGGGCGGTACTTC. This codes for CASSLSGTYGRYF.